This T cell receptor (beta chain) was found in a study of blood T cell repertoires in COVID-19 (dated by TCRdb to 2019 to 2021). General notes on the study: Collaborator samples came from the United States, Italy and Spain and covered acute and convalescent phases of COVID-19. The material from the prospective study consisted of cDNA or gDNA derived from T cells, B-cell-depleted T cells, or PBMCs. Subjects who had been exposed to COVID-19, were actively infected with it, or had recovered from it provided the deeply sampled blood TCRbeta repertoires that made up the dataset. The repertoires were released in a freely available public database meant as a resource for research on the immune response to SARS-CoV-2. Samples came from the ongoing ImmuneRACE study (first 160 participants) plus 1,254 subjects from 6 global collaborators. The sample metadata nearly always contained a de-identified subject ID, COVID-19 status, age in years and sex. Where HLA class I and class II types were available, the types were taken from metadata supplied by the sample provider, not from assay-based typing.

Each collaborating institution followed its own protocols to collect whole blood in K2EDTA tubes. For TCRbeta analysis, collaborators shipped samples as frozen whole blood, isolated PBMCs, or DNA extracted from either of those sample types. This clone was observed a few times. Its antigen is not yet known. It has no much larger one-base neighbor in the sample; base qualities were not kept. The immunoSEQ Assay, a bias-controlled multiplex PCR, was used to amplify TCRbeta CDR3 regions from genomic DNA. Regarding the original processing steps: Nucleated cell counts per sample were estimated from amplification of reference gene primers within the assay. To quantify the absolute abundance of each unique TCRbeta CDR3 rearrangement, sequence reads were collapsed and filtered. For each sample, productive Simpson clonality was calculated as the square root of Simpson's diversity index across productive rearrangements. The clones in this table, taken by TCRdb from immuneACCESS, are in-frame only. Not every clone is retained; where verified, under half of the shortfall comes from an unresolved V gene, and the cause of the rest is unknown. The DNA gave D and trimming, while V, J and clone size come from that table. Within this sample are 100,000 to 110,000 clones, with around four fifths of them counted one time only. The ten biggest clones cover less than 35% of the sample.

Study-level results and caveats: The amount of clinical and demographic metadata varied by source and participant and was provided uncurated.

The CDR3 runs 16 residues from the cysteine to the phenylalanine. The CDR3 DNA has 48 bases and is translated from base 1. Based on the germline V gene (reference sequence), the CDR1 and CDR2 sequences are PRHDT and FYEKMQ. V loses 0 bases, J loses 3 bases, and the germline ends lie 12 bases apart. The TCR originated in a man in his 70s with active or convalescent COVID-19. The V and J segments used are TRBV13 and TRBJ1-5, with no confidently assigned D gene. The sequenced material came from peripheral blood. The nucleotide sequence reads TGTGCCAGCAGCTTAGGTCCTAGTCGGAACAATCAGCCCCAGCATTTT. This gives the protein CASSLGPSRNNQPQHF.